One sample yielded the 15 T cell receptor beta chains listed below, sequenced in a study of control samples from healthy donors and cancer patients. Sequencing used immunoSEQ multiplex PCR; TCRdb keeps in-frame clones, though not all of them. Here the sample spans hundreds of thousands of clones, 90% being singletons. The sequencing sample was made of PBMCs. The receptors originated from a man aged 40-49 years with head and neck cancer.

V usage is TRBV5-8 and J usage is TRBJ1-5, with D maybe TRBD1 (5 bases). V shed 1 base and J shed 4 bases, with 18 bases lying between them. From germline, CDR1 is SGHTS and CDR2 YDEGEE. CDR3 length equals 17 residues. The CDR3 loop reads CASSLSHLRGRNQPQHF. CDR3 DNA sequence: TGTGCCAGCAGCTTGTCGCACCTTCGGGGGAGGAATCAGCCCCAGCATTTT.

J is TRBJ2-3 and V is TRBV5-1; 11 bases line up with TRBD2. The V segment lost 4 bases and the J segment 6 bases; nucleotides outside the gene matches: 10. The germline V gene encodes CDR1 SGHRS and CDR2 YFSETQ. CDR3 size: 16 residues. DNA of the CDR3: TGCGCCAGCAGCGGCCCGACTAGCGGGGATGGGGATACGCAGTATTTT. It specifies CASSGPTSGDGDTQYF.

Notes on this clone: At the DNA level, this CDR3 is encoded by other sequences in the same sample as well. The chain is built from TRBV15 and TRBJ2-7; D gene unclear. The length of the CDR3 is 13 residues. Trimming left V 0 bases short and J 3 bases short, with 6 bases between. The germline V gene encodes CDR1 LNHNV and CDR2 YYDKDF (reference sequence). CDR3 protein: CATSRDLSYEQYF. The CDR3 DNA follows: TGTGCCACCAGCAGAGATCTCAGCTACGAGCAGTACTTC.

The rearrangement uses TRBV27 and TRBJ2-3; 8 bases line up with TRBD1. Germline CDR1 reads MNHEY; CDR2 reads SMNVEV (reference sequence). Unmatched junction bases numbered 19, after V lost 5 bases and J lost 0 bases. The CDR3 totals 20 residues. The CDR3 loop is CASSNRQGPRGEASTDTQYF. CDR3 DNA sequence: TGTGCCAGCAGTAACAGACAGGGGCCCCGAGGTGAAGCGAGCACAGATACGCAGTATTTT.

This chain uses TRBV28 with TRBJ1-6; unclear D gene. The V gene lost 8 bases and the J gene lost 6 bases, with 11 bases spanning the gap. In germline, CDR1 is MDHEN, CDR2 SYDVKM. The CDR3 has 13 amino acids. CDR3 region: CASDRPSNSPLHF. Written as DNA, the CDR3 is TGTGCCAGCGACCGACCGAGTAATTCACCCCTCCACTTT.

The gene calls are TRBV18 and TRBJ2-3; 7 bases map to TRBD1. Per germline, CDR1 KGHSH and CDR2 LQKENI. This CDR3 contains 15 residues. The junction had 3 bases not matched to a gene; V was cut back by 3 bases and J by 0 bases. The CDR3 here is CASSPGQTSTDTQYF. In nucleotides, the CDR3 is TGTGCCAGCTCACCGGGACAGACTAGCACAGATACGCAGTATTTT.

The chain is built from TRBV27 and TRBJ1-2, with D maybe TRBD1 (5 bases). V was cut by 2 bases and J by 8 bases, with 18 bases left in between. The CDR3 loop spans 15 amino acids. Germline-derived CDR1 and CDR2 are MNHEY and SMNVEV (reference sequence). The CDR3 DNA sequence: TGTGCCAGCAGTTTAAAAGGGGTGTCTATAGGGGGCTACACCTTC. This codes for CASSLKGVSIGGYTF.

The chain combines TRBV11-3 with TRBJ1-3; no clear D. CDR1 and CDR2 from the germline V gene are SGHNT and YENEEA. The CDR3 has 13 amino acids. Trimming left V 4 bases short and J 2 bases short, with 6 bases between. This CDR3 reads CASSSQAGNTIYF. CDR3 nucleotides: TGTGCCAGCAGCTCCCAAGCTGGAAACACCATATATTTT.

The chain employs TRBV10-1 and TRBJ2-2, with 10 bases identical to TRBD2. CDR1 and CDR2 from the germline V gene are WNHNN and SYGVQD (reference sequence). The CDR3 is 16 residues long. V lost 7 bases and J lost 6; bases outside the gene matches: 11. In DNA form, the CDR3 reads TGCGCCAGCACCCCAGCGGGAGGGCCCCGAGCCGGGGAGCTGTTTTTT. Amino acid sequence: CASTPAGGPRAGELFF.

The chain uses TRBV11-2 and TRBJ2-5; D is unclear. Between the trimmed V and J ends, which lost 6 bases and 4 bases, there was a span of 9 bases. CDR3 length equals 12 residues. Germline loops: CDR1 SGHAT, CDR2 FQNNGV. This CDR3 reads CASRGPRETQYF. DNA for the CDR3: TGTGCCAGCAGAGGTCCCCGAGAGACCCAGTACTTC.

The chain carries TRBV19 and TRBJ1-3, with a possible D match to TRBD1 (5 bases). Germline V lookup: CDR1 LNHDA, CDR2 SQIVND (reference sequence). CDR3 size: 19 residues. Trimming took off 3 bases at V and 0 bases at J, with 21 bases between the two ends. The CDR3 DNA reads as TGTGCCAGTAGTATGGGAGGCGTGGGATCGGGACTCTCTGGAAACACCATATATTTT. This encodes CASSMGGVGSGLSGNTIYF.

V usage is TRBV7-3 and J usage is TRBJ2-4, with 9 positions matching TRBD1. This CDR3 comprises 15 residues. V gave up 0 bases and J gave up 9 bases; unmatched junction bases: 6. From germline, CDR1 is SGHTA and CDR2 FQGTGA. CDR3 sequence reads: CASSLTPGQGGIQYF. The CDR3 nucleotides are TGTGCCAGCAGCTTAACACCGGGACAGGGAGGCATTCAGTACTTC.

V gene TRBV28 combines with J gene TRBJ1-1, with a possible D match to TRBD1 (5 bases). The CDR3 is made up of 12 amino acids. CDR1 MDHEN and CDR2 SYDVKM come from the germline V gene. V was trimmed by 2 bases and J by 11 bases, leaving 12 bases between them. CDR3 loop: CASSLVGTSAFF. CDR3 in DNA: TGTGCCAGCAGTTTAGTGGGGACTTCTGCTTTCTTT.

There are a few counts of this clone. The chain uses TRBV6-2 or TRBV6-3 and TRBJ2-1; no clear D. There are 11 residues in the CDR3. Trimming left V 6 bases short and J 12 bases short, with 12 bases between. CDR1 and CDR2 from the germline V gene are MNHEY and SVGEGT. The CDR3 nucleotides are TGTGCCAGCAGCCCTAGTAGATGGCAGTTCTTC. It is translated as CASSPSRWQFF.

V is TRBV28 and J is TRBJ2-7; TRBD1 agrees at 7 bases. The V and J ends lost 8 bases and 3 bases, in that order; junction bases with no gene match: 19. The CDR3 contains 17 residues. Germline assignment: CDR1 MDHEN and CDR2 SYDVKM. CDR3 in DNA: TGTGCCAGCCCCCTGGGAACCCTGACAGGGAATATCTACGAGCAGTACTTC. As protein: CASPLGTLTGNIYEQYF.